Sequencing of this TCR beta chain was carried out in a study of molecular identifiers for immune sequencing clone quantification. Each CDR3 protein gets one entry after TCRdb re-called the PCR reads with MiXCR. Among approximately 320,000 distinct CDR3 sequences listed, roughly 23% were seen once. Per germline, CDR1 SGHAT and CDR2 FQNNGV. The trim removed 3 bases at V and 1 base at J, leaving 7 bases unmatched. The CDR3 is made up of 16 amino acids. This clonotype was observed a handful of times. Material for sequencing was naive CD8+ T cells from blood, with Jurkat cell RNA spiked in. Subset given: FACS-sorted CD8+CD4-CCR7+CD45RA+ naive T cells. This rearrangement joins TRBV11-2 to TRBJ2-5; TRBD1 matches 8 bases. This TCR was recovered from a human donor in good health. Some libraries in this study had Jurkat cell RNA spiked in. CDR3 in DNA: TGTGCCAGCAGCTTGGGACAGGCCCAAAGCCAAGAGACCCAGTACTTC. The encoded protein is CASSLGQAQSQETQYF.